These T cell receptor beta chains were read from a single sample in a study of CD8 T cells in Susac syndrome. TCRdb fed the immunoSEQ multiplex PCR reads into MiXCR, producing one record per CDR3 protein. The sample yields around 170,000 distinct CDR3 sequences, approximately 94% seen once. Source material: CD4+ T cells from PBMCs. Receptors originate from a human donor with Susac syndrome. Both conserved end residues are part of each CDR3. The D gene is left open where the match is weak. Clone size is given for some rows only: seen once, a few or many times, or a class if the clone is expanded.

V	J	D	size	DNA	CDR3
TRBV7-9	TRBJ2-3	TRBD2	NA	TGTGCCAGCAGTCCAACGCCGACTAGCGTCACAGATACGCAGTATTTT	CASSPTPTSVTDTQYF
TRBV19	TRBJ2-7	TRBD1	NA	TGTGCCAGTAGTATTGGGTTGGGACAGGGCTACGAGCAGTACTTC	CASSIGLGQGYEQYF
TRBV24-1	TRBJ1-6	NA	NA	TGTGCCACCTTCGACAGGCGCCCACCCCTCCACTTT	CATFDRRPPLHF
TRBV20-1	TRBJ2-7	TRBD1	once	TGCAGCGTTAACAGGGGGATAAACTCCTACGAGCAGTACTTC	CSVNRGINSYEQYF
TRBV20-1	TRBJ2-2	NA	NA	TGCAGTGCTAGATCCCAGTCGAACACCGGGGAGCTGTTTTTT	CSARSQSNTGELFF
TRBV29-1	TRBJ1-5	NA	NA	TGCAGCGTTGAAGACAGGGGAACAGGTCAGCCCCAGCATTTT	CSVEDRGTGQPQHF
TRBV5-1	TRBJ2-3	NA	NA	TGCGCCAGCAGCTTGGACATCCTAGCTGTTCCAGATACGCAGTATTTT	CASSLDILAVPDTQYF
TRBV12-3/TRBV12-4	TRBJ2-2	NA	once	TGTGCCAGCAGTTTTGGGCCGACAGCGAACACCGGGGAGCTGTTTTTT	CASSFGPTANTGELFF
TRBV30	TRBJ2-4	NA	NA	TGTGCCTGGAGTGAGGACGACGATCTGTACTTC	CAWSEDDDLYF
TRBV10-3	TRBJ2-2	NA	NA	TGTGCCATCAATAAGGGACGAGCGAACACCGGGGAGCTGTTTTTT	CAINKGRANTGELFF
TRBV30	TRBJ1-5	TRBD1	NA	TGTGCCTGGAGTGTACAGGGGAATCAGCCCCAGCATTTT	CAWSVQGNQPQHF
TRBV10-3	TRBJ1-2	NA	NA	TGTGCCATCAGCCCCGAAGGCGGACCCTATGGCTACACCTTC	CAISPEGGPYGYTF
TRBV11-1	TRBJ1-1	NA	once	TGTGCCAGCAGCGCACGACACCTTAGTGGGGCTGAAGCTTTCTTT	CASSARHLSGAEAFF
TRBV20-1	TRBJ1-1	TRBD1	NA	TGCAGTGCTAGAGATACCCGGGACAGGGGGAACACTGAAGCTTTCTTT	CSARDTRDRGNTEAFF
TRBV5-1	TRBJ2-7	TRBD1	NA	TGCGCCAGCAGCCCGGACAGGTCCCACTACGAGCAGTACTTC	CASSPDRSHYEQYF
TRBV3-1	TRBJ2-7	NA	NA	TGTGCCAGCAGCTTTCTGGACGGCTACGAGCAGTACTTC	CASSFLDGYEQYF
TRBV19	TRBJ1-6	NA	NA	TGTGCCAGTAGTACGGGCCGGGACCAGTATAATTCACCCCTCCACTTT	CASSTGRDQYNSPLHF
TRBV7-9	TRBJ1-6	NA	NA	TGTGCCAGCAGCTTAGGGGAACATTCCTATAATTCACCCCTCCACTTT	CASSLGEHSYNSPLHF
TRBV12-5	TRBJ2-1	TRBD2	once	TGTGCTAGTGCCCTTGGGCTAGCGGGGGGGCCCTACAATGAGCAGTTCTTC	CASALGLAGGPYNEQFF
TRBV4-2	TRBJ2-1	TRBD1	few	TGTGCCAGCAGCCAAGCCCTCGGACAGGGGAAACAATACAATGAGCAGTTCTTC	CASSQALGQGKQYNEQFF
TRBV24-1	TRBJ1-2	NA	NA	TGTGCCACCAGTGATTCAGGGTATGGCTACACCTTC	CATSDSGYGYTF
TRBV3-1	TRBJ2-5	TRBD2	NA	TGTGCCAGCAGCCAAGGGACTAGCGGGGGGCGAGGCACCCAGTACTTC	CASSQGTSGGRGTQYF
TRBV4-3	TRBJ1-2	NA	NA	TGCGCCAGCAGCCGAGATTATCAGCAGGACTATGGCTACACCTTC	CASSRDYQQDYGYTF
TRBV30	TRBJ2-6	NA	NA	TGTGCCTGGAGTTCATCTGGGGCCAACGTCCTGACTTTC	CAWSSSGANVLTF
TRBV28	TRBJ1-3	NA	NA	TGTGCCAGCACCCGTTTGGGGCCTGGAAACACCATATATTTT	CASTRLGPGNTIYF
TRBV20-1	TRBJ1-2	NA	NA	TGCAGTGCGCCGGGACCGGACATTTATGGCTACACCTTC	CSAPGPDIYGYTF
TRBV18	TRBJ2-5	NA	NA	TGTGCCAGCTCACCTATCGGGAAAGAGACCCAGTACTTC	CASSPIGKETQYF
TRBV30	TRBJ2-5	NA	once	TGTGCCTGGAGTACGGGGGCGCGGTGGGAAGAGACCCAGTACTTC	CAWSTGARWEETQYF
TRBV4-1	TRBJ2-3	TRBD2	NA	TGCGCCAGCAGCACGGGACTAGCGGGGGGGATGGATACGCAGTATTTT	CASSTGLAGGMDTQYF
TRBV29-1	TRBJ1-4	NA	NA	TGCAGCGTCGGCGTGGCTAATGAAAAACTGTTTTTT	CSVGVANEKLFF
TRBV30	TRBJ2-3	NA	NA	TGTGCCCTGGGGTGGGATACGCAGTATTTT	CALGWDTQYF
TRBV9	TRBJ2-2	TRBD2	NA	TGTGCCAGCAGCGTAGGACTAGCGGGGGGTTCGAACACCGGGGAGCTGTTTTTT	CASSVGLAGGSNTGELFF
TRBV28	TRBJ2-1	NA	NA	TGTGCCAGCAGTCCCGGCGGACTATTCGACTCGACGTCCTACAATGAGCAGTTCTTC	CASSPGGLFDSTSYNEQFF
TRBV2	TRBJ2-3	NA	once	TGTGCCAGCAAAGTCACGGATACGCAGTATTTT	CASKVTDTQYF
TRBV30	TRBJ2-7	TRBD1	NA	TGTGCCTGGAGTGTAGGACAGGGTTGGGGAGCCTACGAGCAGTACTTC	CAWSVGQGWGAYEQYF
TRBV12-3/TRBV12-4	TRBJ2-5	NA	NA	TGTGCCAGCAGCCGACACAGAATGGAGACCCAGTACTTC	CASSRHRMETQYF